This is a list of T cell receptor beta chains from one sample in a study. Each CDR3 protein is one row after TCRdb ran MiXCR on the multiplex PCR reads. The sample has over 150 distinct CDR3 sequences, over 9.5% seen once. Sequencing was performed on Tregs sorted from blood. These receptors came from a female donor with breast cancer. CDR3s leave out the opening cysteine and the closing phenylalanine or tryptophan. Expanded clones are given a class, and other clones once, few, many or no size at all.

v_call	cdr3_length	clone_size	cdr3_aa
TRBV12-3/TRBV12-4	10	large	ASTMTERGYT
TRBV12-3/TRBV12-4	11	large	ASSLSGDYGYT
TRBV12-3/TRBV12-4	12	hyperexpanded	ASLRQPSNYGYT
TRBV12-3/TRBV12-4	12	hyperexpanded	ASTDIRDNYGYT
TRBV12-3/TRBV12-4	11	once	ASSPLTRSGYT
TRBV12-3/TRBV12-4	12	NA	ASSFKPEARGYT
TRBV12-3/TRBV12-4	9	NA	ASSLGYGYT
TRBV12-3/TRBV12-4	12	hyperexpanded	ASSLVNRANGYT
TRBV12-3/TRBV12-4	12	hyperexpanded	ASRLQTANYGYT
TRBV12-3/TRBV12-4	13	large	ASSSPGQGIYGYT
TRBV12-3/TRBV12-4	12	large	ASSLAEEDYGYT
TRBV12-3/TRBV12-4	12	large	ASSTRRSNYGYT
TRBV12-3/TRBV12-4	10	large	ASSQGYYGYT
TRBV12-3/TRBV12-4	11	large	ASSPGTAYGYT
TRBV12-3/TRBV12-4	13	large	ASRPGQGRNYGYT
TRBV12-3/TRBV12-4	12	large	ASSLRGTNYGYT
TRBV12-3/TRBV12-4	12	hyperexpanded	ASSLGLYSYGYT
TRBV12-3/TRBV12-4	11	NA	ASRATGSDGYT
TRBV12-3/TRBV12-4	9	large	ASSARSGYT
TRBV12-3/TRBV12-4	11	large	ASSSNGNYGYT
TRBV12-3/TRBV12-4	9	large	ASARNYGYT